What follows are 22 T cell receptor beta chains derived from one specimen sequenced in a study of blood T cell repertoires in COVID-19. Clones were read by immunoSEQ multiplex PCR, and TCRdb kept only the in-frame ones, dropping some. The sample records roughly 430,000 clones, approximately 91% being singletons. Material for sequencing was PBMCs or T cells enriched from blood (not recorded which). All receptors come from a woman younger than 30 who had been exposed to COVID-19.

The J gene is TRBJ1-6, the V gene TRBV18; D is unclear. V was pared by 1 base and J by 1 base, with 14 bases between. Germline CDR1 KGHSH, CDR2 LQKENI. The CDR3 runs to 18 residues. CDR3 coding DNA: TGTGCCAGCTCACCACTCTCGGACTCGGGTTCCTATAATTCACCCCTCCACTTT. Protein product: CASSPLSDSGSYNSPLHF.

CDR3 amino acids: CASSPGQGGTGELFF. DNA of the CDR3: TGTGCCAGCTCACCAGGACAGGGTGGCACCGGGGAGCTGTTTTTT. V usage is TRBV18 and J usage is TRBJ2-2, with 8 bases aligning to TRBD1. CDR1 and CDR2 from the germline V gene are KGHSH and LQKENI. CDR3 length equals 15 residues. V trimming: 2 bases; J trimming: 4 bases; junction bases outside the gene matches: 3.

The chain is built from TRBV5-1 and TRBJ1-6, with D possibly matching TRBD1 (5 bases). This CDR3 is built from 15 residues. CDR1 is SGHRS and CDR2 is YFSETQ in the germline V gene. Deletions cut 4 bases from V and 8 bases from J, with 16 bases between. The CDR3 sequence is CASSPAGGEHSPLHF. DNA of the CDR3: TGCGCCAGCAGCCCCGCGGGGGGGGAGCATTCACCCCTCCACTTT.

This clone has ten or more counts. This chain connects TRBV4-1 to TRBJ1-4, with TRBD1 as a possible D gene (5 bases). Looked up from germline, CDR1 is MGHRA and CDR2 is YSYEKL. V dropped 0 bases and J dropped 7 bases, with 12 bases sitting between them. The CDR3 runs to 15 residues. The CDR3, as DNA: TGCGCCAGCAGCCAAGATCCGGACATACGTGAAAAACTGTTTTTT. Its protein product is CASSQDPDIREKLFF.

The chain is built from TRBV12-3 or TRBV12-4 and TRBJ1-1; D not resolved. V shed 6 bases and J shed 1 base, with 9 bases lying between them. The CDR3 length is 13 residues. The CDR3 DNA is TGTGCCAGCAGGGCGGAGGGGAACACTGAAGCTTTCTTT. This encodes CASRAEGNTEAFF.

The rearrangement uses TRBV7-2 and TRBJ2-3; 16 nucleotides agree with TRBD2. CDR1 and CDR2 from the germline V gene are SGHTA and FQGNSA. V lost 5 bases, J lost 4 bases, and 12 bases stayed unmatched. The CDR3 loop spans 19 amino acids. The CDR3 coding sequence is TGTGCCAGCAGCCAAGACGGGACTAGCGGGGGGGCCCTCGCAGATACGCAGTATTTT. It codes for CASSQDGTSGGALADTQYF.

This clone occurred once. The rearrangement joins TRBV10-2 to TRBJ1-2; D is undetermined. The CDR3 has 12 amino acids. The ends were cut back, 4 bases at V and 5 bases at J, with 8 bases in the middle. Germline CDR1 is WSHSY and CDR2 is SAAADI. The CDR3 protein is CASSGTDYGYTF. The CDR3, as DNA: TGCGCCAGCAGTGGGACTGATTATGGCTACACCTTC.

The gene calls are TRBV7-9 and TRBJ1-2, with 10 bases identical to TRBD1. The CDR3 is made up of 14 amino acids. Looked up from germline, CDR1 is SEHNR and CDR2 is FQNEAQ (reference sequence). The trim removed 1 base at V and 6 bases at J, leaving 2 bases unmatched. Written as DNA, the CDR3 is TGTGCCAGCAGCTTAGGAGGACAGGGGGATGGCTACACCTTC. It is translated as CASSLGGQGDGYTF.

The chain couples TRBV7-2 to TRBJ2-7, with D possibly TRBD2 on 6 matching bases. Germline V gene lookup returns CDR1 SGHTA and CDR2 FQGNSA. Trimming stripped 1 base from V and 7 bases from J, with 11 bases between. CDR3 size: 13 residues. CDR3 bases: TGTGCCAGCAGCTTAGGGGGCGCGGGGGAGCAGTACTTC. Its protein product is CASSLGGAGEQYF.

The gene calls are TRBV11-2 and TRBJ1-1; 7 bases fit TRBD1. Trimming took 6 bases from V and 1 from J; bases not matched to a gene: 8. There are 15 residues in the CDR3. Germline V gene data show CDR1 as SGHAT and CDR2 as FQNNGV. CDR3 sequence (DNA): TGTGCCAGCAGTCGACAGGGTTCGACGAACACTGAAGCTTTCTTT. Translated: CASSRQGSTNTEAFF.

CDR3 in DNA: TGCGCCAGCAGCACGATCGGACTAGCGGGAGAGGGGAACATTCAGTACTTC. Amino acids: CASSTIGLAGEGNIQYF. This rearrangement joins TRBV5-1 to TRBJ2-4, with 13 bases that match TRBD2. Germline V lookup: CDR1 SGHRS, CDR2 YFSETQ. The length of the CDR3 is 17 residues. Trimming removed 4 bases from V and 7 bases from J; junction bases left unmatched: 11.

This clone was counted once. The J gene is TRBJ1-2, the V gene TRBV29-1; D unresolved. The CDR3 spans 11 residues. Deletions cut 1 base from V and 10 bases from J, with 10 bases between. Germline loops: CDR1 SQVTM, CDR2 ANQGSEA. CDR3 residues: CSVEGRADYTF. Written as DNA, the CDR3 is TGCAGCGTTGAAGGGAGGGCTGACTACACCTTC.

This chain joins TRBV28 and TRBJ1-2; 9 bases map to TRBD1. The V gene end was trimmed by 8 bases and the J gene end by 6 bases; junction bases not matched to a gene: 4. This CDR3 has 12 amino acids. Germline-derived CDR1 and CDR2 are MDHEN and SYDVKM. The CDR3 protein is CASERQGDGYTF. The DNA of the CDR3 is TGTGCCAGCGAAAGACAGGGGGATGGCTACACCTTC.

The rearrangement links TRBV7-8 to TRBJ2-7; 15 bases are shared with TRBD2. This CDR3 contains 17 residues. V lost 5 bases and J lost 2; bases outside the gene matches: 7. Germline CDR1 SGHVS, CDR2 FQNEAQ. The CDR3 DNA reads TGTGCCAGCAGCAGGACTAGCGGGGGGGCCATGGCCTACGAGCAGTACTTC. It encodes CASSRTSGGAMAYEQYF.

The CDR3 DNA follows: TGTGCCAGCAGCCCCGACAGGTACTACGAGCAGTACTTC. The encoded protein is CASSPDRYYEQYF. The chain links TRBV11-2 to TRBJ2-7; weak D call: TRBD1 (6 bases). The germline V and J ends were trimmed by 5 bases and 3 bases, with 11 bases remaining between them. The CDR3 has 13 amino acids. CDR1 SGHAT and CDR2 FQNNGV come from the germline V gene.

The V call is TRBV5-6, the J call TRBJ2-7, with 7 nucleotides matching TRBD1. V was pared by 4 bases and J by 4 bases, with 11 bases of the junction left unmatched. Germline V gives CDR1 SGHDT, CDR2 YYEEEE. This CDR3 contains 15 residues. The CDR3 sequence: CASSPIRDRLYEQYF. CDR3 nucleotide sequence: TGTGCCAGCAGCCCAATCCGGGACAGACTATACGAGCAGTACTTC.

V and J are TRBV3-1 (or the pseudogene TRBV3-2) and TRBJ1-2; 7 bases are shared with TRBD1. This CDR3 is 15 amino acids long. Germline V lookup: CDR1 LGHDT, CDR2 YNNKEL (reference sequence). The trim removed 1 base at V and 6 bases at J, leaving 8 bases unmatched. CDR3 amino acids: CASSQGSQGFHGYTF. The CDR3 DNA is TGTGCCAGCAGCCAAGGCTCACAGGGGTTTCATGGCTACACCTTC.

The chain couples TRBV3-1 (or the pseudogene TRBV3-2) to TRBJ1-1, with TRBD1 matching over 8 bases. In germline, CDR1 is LGHDT, CDR2 YNNKEL (reference sequence). This CDR3 has 11 amino acids. The J segment lost 11 bases and the V segment lost 6 bases, leaving 5 bases of the junction unmatched. Here the CDR3 DNA reads TGTGCCAGCAGGGGGACAGGAGGGGCTTTCTTT. As protein: CASRGTGGAFF.

This sequence joins TRBV3-1 (or the pseudogene TRBV3-2) and TRBJ2-7; D might be TRBD2 (6 bases). The V end was cut by 3 bases, the J end by 0 bases, with 15 bases between. CDR1 and CDR2 from the germline V gene are LGHDT and YNNKEL (reference sequence). The CDR3 consists of 16 residues. DNA of the CDR3: TGTGCCAGCAGCCATAGCCAGGACTATTCCTCCTACGAGCAGTACTTC. As protein: CASSHSQDYSSYEQYF.

This chain joins TRBV21-1 and TRBJ1-5; TRBD1 is the table's D call, not checked against the DNA. TRBV21-1 represents a pseudogene. The CDR3 covers 14 residues. CDR3 region: CASLDRRGNQPQHF. CDR3 sequence (DNA): TGTGCCAGTTTGGACAGGCGCGGCAATCAGCCCCAGCATTTT.

V is TRBV3-1 (or the pseudogene TRBV3-2) and J is TRBJ1-1, with 7 bases identical to TRBD1. The CDR3 contains 13 residues. Germline-derived CDR1 and CDR2 are LGHDT and YNNKEL (reference sequence). Trimming took 3 bases from V and 11 from J; bases not matched to a gene: 9. The CDR3 DNA reads as TGTGCCAGCAGCCAGTACAGGGGTTATGGGGCTTTCTTT. It translates to CASSQYRGYGAFF.

The CDR3 sequence: CAISESTGFNEKLFF. CDR3 bases: TGTGCCATCAGTGAGTCGACAGGTTTTAATGAAAAACTGTTTTTT. This chain connects TRBV10-3 to TRBJ1-4; maybe TRBD1 (6 bases). The CDR3 has 15 amino acids. V gave up 0 bases and J gave up 4 bases, with 9 bases separating them. Germline V gene data show CDR1 as ENHRY and CDR2 as SYGVKD.